These T cell receptor beta chains were read from a single sample in a study of monozygotic twins with inflammatory bowel disease. One entry per CDR3 protein, without DNA, is what TCRdb gives after re-calling the 5' RACE reads. This listing includes around 99,000 distinct CDR3 sequences. Specimen: blood. All receptors come from a human donor with ulcerative colitis or Crohn's disease, or a healthy co-twin of an affected twin (not recorded which). CDR3s include the opening cysteine and the closing phenylalanine or tryptophan. Each record gives: V gene, CDR3 length, J gene, CDR3 protein.

V: TRBV7-9
length: 15
J: TRBJ2-7
CDR3: CASSSLSTGAYEQYF

V: TRBV6-1
length: 16
J: TRBJ1-1
CDR3: CASSPPRDRRNTEAFF

V: TRBV11-2
length: 13
J: TRBJ2-5
CDR3: CASSTLVKETQYF

V: TRBV9
length: 13
J: TRBJ1-1
CDR3: CASSSPGGSEAFF

V: TRBV12-3/TRBV12-4
length: 13
J: TRBJ1-6
CDR3: CASSLGYNSPLHF

V: TRBV7-6
length: 13
J: TRBJ1-3
CDR3: CASSLEGPSSIYF

V: TRBV11-1
length: 18
J: TRBJ2-1
CDR3: CASSAGLAGIGSFNEQFF

V: TRBV5-4
length: 17
J: TRBJ2-5
CDR3: CASSLGRWREDQETQYF

V: TRBV20-1
length: 12
J: TRBJ2-7
CDR3: CSASGDSYEQYF

V: TRBV19
length: 14
J: TRBJ2-3
CDR3: CASSTTLTGGTQHF

V: TRBV9
length: 15
J: TRBJ1-2
CDR3: CASSVGRQGFYGYTF

V: TRBV5-1
length: 15
J: TRBJ2-2
CDR3: CASSLNWGSIRELFF

V: TRBV7-6
length: 18
J: TRBJ2-1
CDR3: CASSLRASGRRSYNEQFF

V: TRBV28
length: 16
J: TRBJ2-1
CDR3: CASTQGGTSGEVGQFF

V: TRBV10-3
length: 14
J: TRBJ2-5
CDR3: CAISESRVPETQYF

V: TRBV14
length: 14
J: TRBJ2-1
CDR3: CASSQVQASNEQFF

V: TRBV5-1
length: 14
J: TRBJ2-1
CDR3: CASSLEADYNEQFF

V: TRBV18
length: 14
J: TRBJ2-5
CDR3: CASSPPRLRETQYF

V: TRBV29-1
length: 13
J: TRBJ2-1
CDR3: CSVLAGGLNEQFF

V: TRBV5-1
length: 14
J: TRBJ1-1
CDR3: CASSPPRERTEAFF

V: TRBV6-1
length: 15
J: TRBJ1-1
CDR3: CASSHPWGMNTEAFF

V: TRBV7-2
length: 15
J: TRBJ2-2
CDR3: CASSFSSGNTGELFF

V: TRBV6-2/TRBV6-3
length: 15
J: TRBJ1-1
CDR3: CASSSLGRMNTEAFF

V: TRBV7-2
length: 13
J: TRBJ2-1
CDR3: CASSLGGWREQFF

V: TRBV7-9
length: 14
J: TRBJ1-2
CDR3: CASSSDRGYYGYTF

V: TRBV28
length: 14
J: TRBJ1-1
CDR3: CASSFRAETVGAFF

V: TRBV6-6
length: 13
J: TRBJ2-7
CDR3: CASTDRGSYEQYF

V: TRBV12-3/TRBV12-4
length: 11
J: TRBJ1-1
CDR3: CASSSLIEAFF

V: TRBV11-3
length: 16
J: TRBJ2-3
CDR3: CASSPRLGQDTDTQYF

V: TRBV27
length: 14
J: TRBJ1-5
CDR3: CASSSRDKDQPQHF

V: TRBV3-1
length: 16
J: TRBJ2-7
CDR3: CASSLGGLADSYEQYF

V: TRBV5-1
length: 14
J: TRBJ2-1
CDR3: CASSFRDGYNEQFF

V: TRBV18
length: 15
J: TRBJ2-7
CDR3: CASSPSTGGRGEQYF

V: TRBV7-3
length: 14
J: TRBJ2-7
CDR3: CASSPIAGTNEQYF

V: TRBV19
length: 15
J: TRBJ2-1
CDR3: CASSIDSGVYNEQFF

V: TRBV4-3
length: 18
J: TRBJ2-3
CDR3: CASSQEKGSSGLRDTQYF

V: TRBV2
length: 16
J: TRBJ2-1
CDR3: CASSALKASSYNEQFF

V: TRBV7-6
length: 15
J: TRBJ2-4
CDR3: CASSLEPEAKNIQYF

V: TRBV5-5
length: 14
J: TRBJ1-2
CDR3: CASSLEGLGYGYTF

V: TRBV12-3/TRBV12-4
length: 14
J: TRBJ1-5
CDR3: CASSSTGRNQPQHF